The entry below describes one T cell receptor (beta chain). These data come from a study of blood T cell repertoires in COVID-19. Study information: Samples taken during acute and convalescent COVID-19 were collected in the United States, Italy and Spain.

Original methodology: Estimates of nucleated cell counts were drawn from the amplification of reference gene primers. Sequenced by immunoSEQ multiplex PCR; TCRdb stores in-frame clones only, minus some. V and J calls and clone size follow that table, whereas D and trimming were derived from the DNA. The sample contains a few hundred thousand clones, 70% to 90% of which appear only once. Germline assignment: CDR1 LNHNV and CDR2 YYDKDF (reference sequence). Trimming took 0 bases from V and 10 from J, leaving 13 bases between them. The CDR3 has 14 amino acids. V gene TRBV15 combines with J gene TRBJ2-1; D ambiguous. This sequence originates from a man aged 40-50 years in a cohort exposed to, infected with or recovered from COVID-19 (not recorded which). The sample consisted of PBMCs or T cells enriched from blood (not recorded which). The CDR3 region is CATSRDLVEREQFF. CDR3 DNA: TGTGCCACCAGCAGAGATCTAGTGGAGAGGGAGCAGTTCTTC.